The rows below give T cell receptor beta chains drawn from one sample of a study of CD8 T cells in Susac syndrome. One entry per CDR3 protein, called by TCRdb with MiXCR from the immunoSEQ multiplex PCR reads. The sample lists about 83,000 distinct CDR3 sequences; about 96% were seen once. Sequenced material: CD8+ T cells from PBMCs. The receptor source for this set is a human donor with Susac syndrome. Each CDR3 is given with its conserved first and last residue. D genes are given only for firm matches. Clone size, where shown, is once, few, many, or a class for clones that have expanded.

clone size: -
J gene: TRBJ2-3
D gene: -
V gene: TRBV30
CDR3 length: 14
CDR3 protein: CAWSLKGRADTQYF
CDR3 DNA: TGTGCCTGGAGCTTGAAGGGCCGGGCAGATACGCAGTATTTT

clone size: -
J gene: TRBJ1-2
D gene: TRBD1
V gene: TRBV29-1
CDR3 length: 14
CDR3 protein: CSVGRDREGYGYTF
CDR3 DNA: TGCAGCGTTGGACGAGACAGGGAGGGGTATGGCTACACCTTC

clone size: -
J gene: TRBJ1-4
D gene: TRBD1
V gene: TRBV15
CDR3 length: 12
CDR3 protein: CATGQGNEKLFF
CDR3 DNA: TGTGCCACCGGACAGGGTAATGAAAAACTGTTTTTT

clone size: -
J gene: TRBJ2-2
D gene: -
V gene: TRBV4-3
CDR3 length: 15
CDR3 protein: CASSQGLHFGGELFF
CDR3 DNA: TGCGCCAGCAGCCAAGGTCTTCACTTCGGCGGGGAGCTGTTTTTT

clone size: -
J gene: TRBJ2-7
D gene: TRBD2
V gene: TRBV4-3
CDR3 length: 14
CDR3 protein: CASSQGPSGYEQYF
CDR3 DNA: TGCGCCAGCAGCCAAGGTCCTAGCGGATACGAGCAGTACTTC

clone size: -
J gene: TRBJ2-7
D gene: -
V gene: TRBV29-1
CDR3 length: 14
CDR3 protein: CSVGGDADPYEQYF
CDR3 DNA: TGCAGCGTGGGAGGTGATGCAGACCCCTACGAGCAGTACTTC

clone size: -
J gene: TRBJ1-2
D gene: TRBD1
V gene: TRBV5-4
CDR3 length: 14
CDR3 protein: CASNQRTGQEGYTF
CDR3 DNA: TGTGCCAGCAACCAAAGGACAGGGCAGGAAGGCTACACCTTC

clone size: once
J gene: TRBJ2-3
D gene: -
V gene: TRBV7-9
CDR3 length: 13
CDR3 protein: CASRQAVTDTQYF
CDR3 DNA: TGTGCCAGCAGGCAGGCCGTCACAGATACGCAGTATTTT

clone size: -
J gene: TRBJ2-1
D gene: -
V gene: TRBV7-9
CDR3 length: 12
CDR3 protein: CASRMEGLEQFF
CDR3 DNA: TGTGCCAGCAGGATGGAGGGTTTGGAGCAGTTCTTC

clone size: -
J gene: TRBJ1-6
D gene: -
V gene: TRBV9
CDR3 length: 12
CDR3 protein: CASSGGGSPLHF
CDR3 DNA: TGTGCCAGCAGCGGCGGGGGTTCACCCCTCCACTTT

clone size: -
J gene: TRBJ1-1
D gene: -
V gene: TRBV13
CDR3 length: 14
CDR3 protein: CASSLGGQNTEAFF
CDR3 DNA: TGTGCCAGCAGCTTAGGGGGACAGAACACTGAAGCTTTCTTT

clone size: -
J gene: TRBJ1-6
D gene: -
V gene: TRBV5-1
CDR3 length: 15
CDR3 protein: CASTSRSVADSPLHF
CDR3 DNA: TGCGCCAGCACCTCTCGATCCGTAGCCGATTCACCCCTCCACTTT

clone size: -
J gene: TRBJ1-6
D gene: -
V gene: TRBV20-1
CDR3 length: 15
CDR3 protein: CSASFPSEGTSPLHF
CDR3 DNA: TGCAGTGCTAGTTTTCCGTCGGAGGGCACCTCACCCCTCCACTTT

clone size: -
J gene: TRBJ2-5
D gene: TRBD2
V gene: TRBV20-1
CDR3 length: 18
CDR3 protein: CSARASGGFPNPQETQYF
CDR3 DNA: TGCAGTGCTAGGGCTAGCGGGGGGTTCCCAAATCCTCAAGAGACCCAGTACTTC

clone size: -
J gene: TRBJ1-5
D gene: -
V gene: TRBV6-2/TRBV6-3
CDR3 length: 15
CDR3 protein: CAGSSGWRINQPQHF
CDR3 DNA: TGTGCCGGCAGTTCGGGGTGGAGGATAAATCAGCCCCAGCATTTT

clone size: -
J gene: TRBJ1-1
D gene: -
V gene: TRBV15
CDR3 length: 15
CDR3 protein: CATSPRAGGHTEAFF
CDR3 DNA: TGTGCCACCAGCCCACGTGCGGGGGGCCACACTGAAGCTTTCTTT

clone size: -
J gene: TRBJ2-5
D gene: -
V gene: TRBV27
CDR3 length: 10
CDR3 protein: CASGTGTQYF
CDR3 DNA: TGTGCCAGCGGTACGGGGACCCAGTACTTC

clone size: -
J gene: TRBJ2-5
D gene: TRBD2
V gene: TRBV9
CDR3 length: 16
CDR3 protein: CASSVSKGSGLETQYF
CDR3 DNA: TGTGCCAGCAGCGTTTCCAAAGGTAGCGGGTTAGAGACCCAGTACTTC

clone size: -
J gene: TRBJ1-6
D gene: -
V gene: TRBV5-1
CDR3 length: 14
CDR3 protein: CASSRWIHNSPLHF
CDR3 DNA: TGCGCCAGCAGCCGATGGATACATAATTCACCCCTCCACTTT

clone size: -
J gene: TRBJ2-5
D gene: -
V gene: TRBV12-5
CDR3 length: 13
CDR3 protein: CASGVGTQETQYF
CDR3 DNA: TGTGCTAGTGGTGTCGGGACCCAAGAGACCCAGTACTTC

clone size: -
J gene: TRBJ1-2
D gene: TRBD1
V gene: TRBV27
CDR3 length: 12
CDR3 protein: CASSPGTGVYTF
CDR3 DNA: TGTGCCAGCAGTCCTGGGACAGGGGTCTACACCTTC

clone size: -
J gene: TRBJ2-3
D gene: -
V gene: TRBV6-5
CDR3 length: 13
CDR3 protein: CASRWTDRDTQYF
CDR3 DNA: TGTGCCAGCAGATGGACCGACAGGGATACGCAGTATTTT

clone size: few
J gene: TRBJ2-6
D gene: -
V gene: TRBV27
CDR3 length: 13
CDR3 protein: CASSSSGANVLTF
CDR3 DNA: TGTGCCAGCAGTTCCTCTGGGGCCAACGTCCTGACTTTC

clone size: -
J gene: TRBJ1-1
D gene: -
V gene: TRBV11-1
CDR3 length: 15
CDR3 protein: CASSPPSGTNTEAFF
CDR3 DNA: TGTGCCAGCAGCCCTCCCAGCGGGACGAACACTGAAGCTTTCTTT

clone size: -
J gene: TRBJ2-1
D gene: TRBD2
V gene: TRBV20-1
CDR3 length: 15
CDR3 protein: CSVPFSGSPYNEQFF
CDR3 DNA: TGCAGTGTTCCGTTTAGCGGGAGCCCCTACAATGAGCAGTTCTTC

clone size: -
J gene: TRBJ2-1
D gene: -
V gene: TRBV6-2/TRBV6-3
CDR3 length: 13
CDR3 protein: CASIPSDYNEQFF
CDR3 DNA: TGTGCCAGCATCCCTAGCGACTACAATGAGCAGTTCTTC

clone size: -
J gene: TRBJ1-2
D gene: -
V gene: TRBV20-1
CDR3 length: 12
CDR3 protein: CSASPANYGYTF
CDR3 DNA: TGCAGTGCAAGTCCAGCTAACTATGGCTACACCTTC

clone size: -
J gene: TRBJ2-1
D gene: -
V gene: TRBV14
CDR3 length: 16
CDR3 protein: CASSLPGVSSYNEQFF
CDR3 DNA: TGTGCCAGCAGTCTACCCGGGGTAAGCTCCTACAATGAGCAGTTCTTC

clone size: -
J gene: TRBJ2-2
D gene: -
V gene: TRBV6-2/TRBV6-3
CDR3 length: 13
CDR3 protein: CASSPHYPGELFF
CDR3 DNA: TGTGCCAGCAGTCCTCACTACCCCGGGGAGCTGTTTTTT

clone size: -
J gene: TRBJ2-2
D gene: TRBD2
V gene: TRBV7-2
CDR3 length: 12
CDR3 protein: CASGTNPGELFF
CDR3 DNA: TGTGCCAGCGGGACTAACCCCGGGGAGCTGTTTTTT

clone size: -
J gene: TRBJ2-2
D gene: TRBD2
V gene: TRBV28
CDR3 length: 16
CDR3 protein: CASSLGTSGTTGELFF
CDR3 DNA: TGTGCCAGCAGTTTGGGAACTAGCGGGACCACCGGGGAGCTGTTTTTT

clone size: -
J gene: TRBJ2-7
D gene: TRBD2
V gene: TRBV2
CDR3 length: 10
CDR3 protein: CASSMGGPYF
CDR3 DNA: TGTGCCAGCAGTATGGGAGGGCCCTACTTC

clone size: -
J gene: TRBJ2-1
D gene: -
V gene: TRBV19
CDR3 length: 12
CDR3 protein: CASSTSDNEQFF
CDR3 DNA: TGTGCCAGTAGTACTAGCGACAATGAGCAGTTCTTC

clone size: -
J gene: TRBJ2-3
D gene: TRBD2
V gene: TRBV9
CDR3 length: 15
CDR3 protein: CASSPRRGGTDTQYF
CDR3 DNA: TGTGCCAGCAGCCCCCGTCGGGGGGGCACAGATACGCAGTATTTT

clone size: -
J gene: TRBJ2-5
D gene: -
V gene: TRBV9
CDR3 length: 14
CDR3 protein: CASSGGTGGETQYF
CDR3 DNA: TGTGCCAGCAGCGGGGGAACTGGGGGAGAGACCCAGTACTTC

clone size: -
J gene: TRBJ2-1
D gene: -
V gene: TRBV5-6
CDR3 length: 12
CDR3 protein: CASSRSSGPRGF
CDR3 DNA: TGTGCCAGCAGCCGATCGTCCGGACCCCGGGGGTTC

clone size: -
J gene: TRBJ2-3
D gene: -
V gene: TRBV27
CDR3 length: 14
CDR3 protein: CASKPAGSPDTQYF
CDR3 DNA: TGTGCCAGCAAGCCCGCGGGTAGTCCAGATACGCAGTATTTT

clone size: -
J gene: TRBJ2-3
D gene: -
V gene: TRBV4-1
CDR3 length: 15
CDR3 protein: CASAPLGGEEDTQYF
CDR3 DNA: TGCGCCAGCGCACCACTGGGCGGGGAGGAGGATACGCAGTATTTT

clone size: -
J gene: TRBJ1-1
D gene: -
V gene: TRBV12-3/TRBV12-4
CDR3 length: 17
CDR3 protein: CASSAGFRNLAHTEAFF
CDR3 DNA: TGTGCCAGCAGTGCAGGGTTCCGGAATTTAGCCCACACTGAAGCTTTCTTT

clone size: -
J gene: TRBJ1-1
D gene: -
V gene: TRBV7-9
CDR3 length: 14
CDR3 protein: CASSPSGARPEAFF
CDR3 DNA: TGTGCCAGCAGCCCCTCGGGAGCCAGGCCGGAAGCTTTCTTT

clone size: -
J gene: TRBJ2-2
D gene: -
V gene: TRBV29-1
CDR3 length: 14
CDR3 protein: CSVDGGENTGELFF
CDR3 DNA: TGCAGCGTTGACGGCGGAGAGAACACCGGGGAGCTGTTTTTT

clone size: -
J gene: TRBJ2-7
D gene: -
V gene: TRBV20-1
CDR3 length: 13
CDR3 protein: CSARDGGRSEQYF
CDR3 DNA: TGCAGTGCTAGAGATGGAGGGCGGTCCGAGCAGTACTTC

clone size: -
J gene: TRBJ2-6
D gene: -
V gene: TRBV30
CDR3 length: 14
CDR3 protein: CAWSSGSGANVLTF
CDR3 DNA: TGTGCCTGGAGCTCTGGGTCTGGGGCCAACGTCCTGACTTTC

clone size: once
J gene: TRBJ2-7
D gene: -
V gene: TRBV19
CDR3 length: 13
CDR3 protein: CASSTRESREQYF
CDR3 DNA: TGTGCCAGTAGCACGAGGGAGTCGAGGGAGCAGTACTTC